Listed below are T cell receptor beta chains from one sample, sequenced in a study of response to subunit inactivated influenza vaccine. TCRdb reprocessed the RT-PCR reads with MiXCR, giving one entry per CDR3 protein. The sample records 560,000 or so distinct CDR3 sequences, 6% to 9% being singletons. The sequences come from PBMCs from blood, collected 23 to 25 months after vaccination. These receptors came from a man between 50 and 69 years old who received an inactivated influenza vaccine. CDR3s leave out the opening cysteine and the closing phenylalanine or tryptophan.

v_call cdr3_aa
TRBV4-3 ASSQDWAAVGGNTIY
TRBV20-1 SAIGSWDLGYEQY
TRBV7-2 ASSLEAGNFYEQY
TRBV20-1 SALSTGISNQPQH
TRBV20-1 SASPGLAIYNEQF
TRBV6-1 ASSEERQTTDTQY
TRBV6-5 ASSYAWQGAPNTEAF
TRBV6-5 ASSYSLSSGNTIY
TRBV11-2 ASSLDRGALF
TRBV5-5 ASSETGPFFLDEQF
TRBV20-1 SAISTSGGTYNEQF
TRBV18 ASSPGSQPDTQY
TRBV7-2 ASTPLITGRGADTQY